A single sample gave rise to the 22 T cell receptor beta chains below, sequenced in a study of regulatory T cells in long-lasting Graves disease. Arm-PCR of CDR3 regions with iRepertoire HTBI primers generated TCR beta libraries. One entry per CDR3 protein, called by TCRdb with MiXCR from the multiplex PCR reads. Among some 370,000 distinct CDR3 sequences listed, 20% were seen once. Time point indicated: persistent/refractory GD, antithyroid drugs over 5 years with positive TRAb. With RNA extracted from PBMCs as input, the TCR library was made. Material: peripheral blood mononuclear cells (PBMCs), obtained when the disease was refractory, from a patient treated with antithyroid drugs. These receptors originate from a female donor with Graves disease.

This clonotype came up many times. The J gene is TRBJ1-4, the V gene TRBV30; TRBD1 matches 7 bases. Trimming removed 3 bases from V and 10 bases from J; junction bases left unmatched: 8. The CDR3 length is 13 residues. Germline V gene lookup returns CDR1 GTSNPN and CDR2 SVGIG (reference sequence). CDR3 sequence reads: CAWSSRGRVKLFF. DNA for the CDR3: TGTGCCTGGAGCAGTAGGGGGCGAGTAAAACTGTTTTTT.

In its sample, this clonotype was seen many times. This chain uses TRBV7-2 with TRBJ2-7, with D perhaps TRBD2 (5 bases). The CDR3 sequence is 15 residues long. V was cut by 5 bases and J by 1 base, with 15 bases left in between. Germline V CDR1 and CDR2: SGHTA, FQGNSA. The CDR3 sequence is CASSPAPGLSYEQYF. Here the CDR3 DNA reads TGTGCCAGCAGCCCCGCCCCGGGGTTATCCTACGAGCAGTACTTC.

This clonotype was recorded many times. V is TRBV2 and J is TRBJ1-5, with a tentative D call TRBD1 (6 bases). V was pared by 5 bases and J by 4 bases, with 9 bases between. Germline-derived CDR1 and CDR2 are SNHLY and FYNNEI. The CDR3 loop spans 13 amino acids. CDR3: CASSMDSNQPQHF. The CDR3 nucleotides read TGTGCCAGCAGTATGGACAGTAATCAGCCCCAGCATTTT.

The V call is TRBV14, the J call TRBJ2-1; D unclear. V lost 1 base to trimming and J lost 6 bases, with 4 bases between them. CDR1 is SGHDN, CDR2 FVKESK, per germline. The CDR3 runs 12 residues. The CDR3 spells CASSQGINEQFF. The CDR3 DNA follows: TGTGCCAGCAGCCAAGGTATCAATGAGCAGTTCTTC.

The chain couples TRBV4-1 to TRBJ1-1, with 7 bases fitting TRBD1. This CDR3 contains 20 residues. With V trimmed by 0 bases and J by 5 bases, 21 bases remained unmatched. The germline V gene has CDR1 MGHRA and CDR2 YSYEKL. CDR3 DNA sequence: TGCGCCAGCAGCCAAGATGCCCCCGGGACAGCGAACACCCCGGGGACTGAAGCTTTCTTT. This translates into CASSQDAPGTANTPGTEAFF.

The chain carries TRBV7-2 and TRBJ2-1, with 8 positions matching TRBD1. The CDR3 runs to 14 residues. V was clipped by 5 bases and J by 9 bases; unmatched bases: 9. Germline assignment: CDR1 SGHTA and CDR2 FQGNSA. CDR3 in amino acids: CASSLTGVVGEQFF. The CDR3 nucleotides are TGTGCCAGCAGCCTGACAGGGGTGGTTGGTGAGCAGTTCTTC.

The J gene is TRBJ2-3, the V gene TRBV19; the D call may be TRBD1 or TRBD2 (6 bases each). The CDR3 contains 13 residues. V was pared by 8 bases and J by 2 bases, with 11 bases between. CDR1 and CDR2 (germline): LNHDA, SQIVND (reference sequence). The CDR3 bases are TGTGCCAGTGTGGGGGGCTACACAGATACGCAGTATTTT. Encoded protein: CASVGGYTDTQYF.

The chain couples TRBV7-2 to TRBJ2-7; 11 bases align to TRBD2. The CDR3 has 14 amino acids. Germline V gene sequence: CDR1 SGHTA, CDR2 FQGNSA. Trimming at V came to 3 bases and at J to 7 bases, leaving 5 bases not matched to a gene. The CDR3 region has the DNA TGTGCCAGCAGCTTCCTAGCGGGAGGCTGGGAGCAGTACTTC. Residues: CASSFLAGGWEQYF.

Concerning this clonotype: The germline gene is not matched at one end of the junction; a read error may be the cause. This CDR3 reads CASSLRGPLIEQCF. CDR3 bases: TGTGCCAGCAGCTTAAGGGGACCTTTAATCGAGCAGTGCTTC. The V gene is TRBV7-9, the J gene TRBJ2-7; D may correspond to TRBD1 or TRBD2 (5 bases each). The CDR3 consists of 14 residues. Germline CDR1 and CDR2: SEHNR and FQNEAQ (reference sequence).

This chain connects TRBV7-9 to TRBJ2-7; D is uncertain. CDR3 length: 14 residues. V lost 0 bases and J lost 0, with 6 bases in between. Germline CDR1 reads SEHNR; CDR2 reads FQNEAQ (reference sequence). CDR3 nucleotide sequence: TGTGCCAGCAGCTTAGCGGAGTACTCCTACGAGCAGTACTTC. This codes for CASSLAEYSYEQYF.

The chain links TRBV7-2 to TRBJ2-5; 9 bases agree with TRBD2. The length of the CDR3 is 15 residues. The V and J ends lost 5 bases and 4 bases, in that order; junction bases with no gene match: 8. CDR1 is SGHTA, CDR2 FQGNSA, per germline. For the CDR3, the DNA is TGTGCCAGCAGCAACGCGGGAGGGGGGGGAGAGACCCAGTACTTC. This encodes CASSNAGGGGETQYF.

This clonotype was observed many times. This chain connects TRBV28 to TRBJ1-2, with a tentative D call TRBD1 (5 bases). CDR1 is MDHEN, CDR2 SYDVKM, per germline. The CDR3 sequence is 14 residues long. V was trimmed by 2 bases and J by 6 bases, leaving 13 bases between them. Written as DNA, the CDR3 is TGTGCCAGCAGTTTAGACAGCGGTCCGAATGGCTACACCTTC. This codes for CASSLDSGPNGYTF.

This clonotype was seen at least ten times. The V call is TRBV18, the J call TRBJ2-5; TRBD1 might be the D (5 bases). CDR3 length: 16 residues. V dropped 3 bases and J dropped 1 base, with 15 bases sitting between them. CDR1 and CDR2 (germline): KGHSH, LQKENI. The CDR3 spells CASSPEIGQTQETQYF. The CDR3 DNA reads TGTGCCAGCTCACCGGAGATTGGACAAACCCAAGAGACCCAGTACTTC. The whole variable domain, filled in from reference TRBV18 and TRBJ2-5, reads NAGVMQNPRHLVRRRGQEARLRCSPMKGHSHVYWYRQLPEEGLKFMVYLQKENIIDESGMPKERFSAEFPKEGPSILRIQQVVRGDSAAYFCASSPEIGQTQETQYFGPGTRLLVL.

The chain combines TRBV7-2 with TRBJ2-7; D is perhaps TRBD2 (5 bases). This CDR3 has 14 amino acids. The V gene lost 5 bases and the J gene lost 4 bases, with 15 bases spanning the gap. Germline V gives CDR1 SGHTA, CDR2 FQGNSA. The CDR3 DNA reads as TGTGCCAGCAGCGGGAGTCCCTATCTTTACGAGCAGTACTTC. This sequence encodes CASSGSPYLYEQYF.

The gene calls are TRBV7-2 and TRBJ1-1; D unresolved. Germline V gives CDR1 SGHTA, CDR2 FQGNSA. The CDR3 length is 18 residues. The ends were cut back, 5 bases at V and 6 bases at J, with 28 bases in the middle. This CDR3 is CASSPLVNPRREGAEAFF. CDR3 DNA sequence: TGTGCCAGCAGCCCCCTCGTCAATCCTAGGCGGGAGGGTGCTGAAGCTTTCTTT.

This clonotype was picked up a small number of times. The chain uses TRBV29-1 and TRBJ1-4; 7 bases align to TRBD1. The CDR3 is 13 amino acids. Trimming at V came to 5 bases and at J to 7 bases, leaving 7 bases not matched to a gene. Germline CDR1 reads SQVTM; CDR2 reads ANQGSEA. CDR3 DNA sequence: TGCAGCGTTTTTGACAGGGTTGGTGAAAAACTGTTTTTT. Amino acids: CSVFDRVGEKLFF.

This clonotype has at least ten counts. This chain connects TRBV20-1 to TRBJ2-7, with 9 bases identical to TRBD1. Germline V gene sequence: CDR1 DFQATT, CDR2 SNEGSKA (reference sequence). Losses at the gene ends were 4 bases for V and 6 bases for J; bases not matched to a gene: 10. There are 14 residues in the CDR3. CDR3 loop: CSAILSGQGFEQYF. In nucleotides, the CDR3 is TGCAGTGCTATCCTGAGCGGACAGGGGTTCGAGCAGTACTTC.

There are a few counts of this clonotype. Because it lacks the conserved phenylalanine or tryptophan at the end, this CDR3 is likely a read error. The V gene is TRBV20-1, the J gene TRBJ2-5; D is ambiguous. Germline V gives CDR1 DFQATT, CDR2 SNEGSKA (reference sequence). V was shortened by 3 bases and J by 2 bases, with 19 bases between the two germline ends. There are 16 residues in the CDR3. Written as DNA, the CDR3 is TGCAGTGCTAGTATGATAAAGGATTTTTGGCAAGAGACCCAGTACCTC. Its protein product is CSASMIKDFWQETQYL.

The table lists this clonotype with a few counts. The rearrangement uses TRBV9 and TRBJ2-7; the D gene is possibly TRBD1 (6 bases). The CDR3 runs 15 residues. V shed 0 bases and J shed 7 bases, with 17 bases lying between them. Germline-derived CDR1 and CDR2 are SGDLS and YYNGEE. The CDR3 loop is CASSVDLPGAREQYF. For the CDR3, the DNA is TGTGCCAGCAGCGTAGACCTCCCAGGGGCGAGGGAGCAGTACTTC.

Turning to this clonotype: This may be a read error, as it is one base from a much larger clone. This chain links TRBV29-1 with TRBJ1-5; D remains ambiguous. The V end lost 8 bases, the J end lost 4 bases, and 12 bases lay between the germline ends. The germline V gene has CDR1 SQVTM and CDR2 ANQGSEA. The CDR3 is 12 residues long. The CDR3 coding sequence is TGCAGCTTTGGGTACGGAAATCAGCCCCAGCATTTT. It translates to CSFGYGNQPQHF.

This clonotype showed up just a few times. The chain links TRBV7-2 to TRBJ1-5; TRBD1 matches 7 bases. Germline-derived CDR1 and CDR2 are SGHTA and FQGNSA. V lost 0 bases to trimming and J lost 0 bases; unmatched junction nucleotides: 2. The CDR3 consists of 16 residues. CDR3 DNA sequence: TGTGCCAGCAGCTTAGCGGGACAGTATAGCAATCAGCCCCAGCATTTT. Translated: CASSLAGQYSNQPQHF.

For this clonotype: At one end, the junction sequence differs from germline, possibly due to a read error. The CDR3 here is CAGSEIFGTGLNTEAFF. The CDR3, as DNA: TGCGCCGGCAGTGAAATATTCGGGACAGGGCTGAACACTGAAGCTTTCTTT. The chain employs TRBV10-2 and TRBJ1-1, with TRBD1 matching 9 bases. Germline V gives CDR1 WSHSY, CDR2 SAAADI. The CDR3 runs to 17 residues.